This entry lists 20 T cell receptor beta chains sequenced from one sample in a study of blood T cells in healthy people across ages. A second roughly 6 to 11 cycle PCR used barcoded and J-beta primers. TCRdb reanalysed the 5' RACE reads using MiXCR and keeps one entry per CDR3 protein. There are about a million distinct CDR3 sequences in the sample; around two fifths occur only once, and less than 15% lies in the top ten. Sequenced material: blood. Source of these receptors: a man aged 18-30 years in good health.

V and J are TRBV21-1 and TRBJ2-1. TRBV21-1 is listed as a pseudogene. The length of the CDR3 is 13 residues. CDR3 nucleotides: TGTGCCAGCAGCACAACTGAGCACAATGAGCAGTTCTTC. Protein sequence: CASSTTEHNEQFF.

For the CDR3, the DNA is TGTGCCAGCAGTTCCCTAGGGCCGAACACTGAAGCTTTCTTT. It encodes CASSSLGPNTEAFF. The chain has TRBV27 and TRBJ1-1; D is unclear. Trimming pared 4 bases from V and 1 base from J, leaving 10 bases between. The CDR3 sequence is 14 residues long. Germline assignment: CDR1 MNHEY and CDR2 SMNVEV (reference sequence).

The J gene is TRBJ2-3, the V gene TRBV12-5; TRBD2 aligns across 8 bases. The J segment lost 1 base and the V segment lost 1 base, leaving 1 base of the junction unmatched. There are 15 residues in the CDR3. CDR1 and CDR2 (germline): LGHNT, FRNRAP. The CDR3 loop is CASGLGAGGTDTQYF. CDR3 sequence (DNA): TGTGCTAGTGGTTTGGGAGCGGGGGGCACAGATACGCAGTATTTT.

The rearrangement uses TRBV12-5 and TRBJ2-1, with 8 bases fitting TRBD2. Germline V gene lookup returns CDR1 LGHNT and CDR2 FRNRAP. After removal of 4 bases from V and 0 bases from J, the junction contained 14 bases not matched to a gene. The CDR3 runs 19 residues. Here the CDR3 reads CASGYRTSRIGSSYNEQFF. The CDR3, as DNA: TGTGCTAGTGGTTATCGGACTAGCCGAATTGGGAGCTCCTACAATGAGCAGTTCTTC. Together with reference TRBV12-5 and TRBJ2-1, the CDR3 gives the full variable domain: DARVTQTPRHKVTEMGQEVTMRCQPILGHNTVFWYRQTMMQGLELLAYFRNRAPLDDSGMPKDRFSAEMPDATLATLKIQPSEPRDSAVYFCASGYRTSRIGSSYNEQFFGPGTRLTVL.

This clonotype was detected a few times. V usage is TRBV5-1 and J usage is TRBJ1-2, with D maybe TRBD1 (5 bases). Germline loops: CDR1 SGHRS, CDR2 YFSETQ. The CDR3 has 16 residues. Trimming took off 4 bases at V and 5 bases at J, with 21 bases between the two ends. For the CDR3, the DNA is TGCGCCAGCAGCCGTACGATGCGGACGGGACCTTATGGCTACACCTTC. Residues: CASSRTMRTGPYGYTF.

This clonotype was detected many times. The chain couples TRBV7-2 to TRBJ2-7; D gene uncertain. The CDR3 runs 14 residues. Germline V CDR1 and CDR2: SGHTA, FQGNSA. V was pared by 4 bases and J by 4 bases, with 14 bases between. The CDR3 protein is CASSSQGGGYEQYF. Written as DNA, the CDR3 is TGTGCCAGCAGCTCCCAAGGCGGCGGATACGAGCAGTACTTC.

There are a few counts of this clonotype. This chain joins TRBV5-4 and TRBJ2-1; 12 positions agree with TRBD2. Germline V gene lookup returns CDR1 SGHNT and CDR2 YYREEE (reference sequence). Trimming took 2 bases from V and 7 from J; bases not matched to a gene: 1. The CDR3 spans 14 residues. The CDR3 here is CASSLLAGGNEQFF. The CDR3 DNA reads TGTGCCAGCAGCTTACTAGCGGGGGGTAATGAGCAGTTCTTC.

This clonotype was detected only once. This chain uses TRBV20-1 with TRBJ2-3, with TRBD2 matching 8 bases. With 3 bases clipped from V and 3 bases from J, the junction kept 11 bases outside the gene matches. This CDR3 is 16 amino acids long. Germline V CDR1 and CDR2: DFQATT, SNEGSKA (reference sequence). This chain's CDR3 is CSARAMSGGPTDTQYF. CDR3 bases: TGCAGTGCTAGGGCTATGTCGGGGGGGCCGACAGATACGCAGTATTTT.

This clonotype has only a few counts. The chain has TRBV29-1 and TRBJ1-4; TRBD1 matches at 8 bases. This CDR3 is 13 amino acids long. The J segment lost 8 bases and the V segment lost 6 bases, leaving 8 bases of the junction unmatched. The germline CDR1 and CDR2 sequences are SQVTM and ANQGSEA. For the CDR3, the DNA is TGCAGCGTAGGCGACAGGGGTCGGGAAAAACTGTTTTTT. Its translation: CSVGDRGREKLFF.

Remarks on this clonotype: A much bigger clone sits one base away, suggesting this may be a read error. The CDR3 loop is CSARDGTGYGYTF. CDR3 DNA sequence: TGCAGTGCTAGAGATGGGACAGGGTATGGCTACACCTTC. The chain couples TRBV20-1 to TRBJ1-2; the match to TRBD1 covers 9 bases. After removal of 0 bases from V and 5 bases from J, the junction contained 1 base not matched to a gene. This CDR3 contains 13 residues. Germline V gives CDR1 DFQATT, CDR2 SNEGSKA (reference sequence).

The sample holds a few counts of this clonotype. This rearrangement joins TRBV21-1 to TRBJ1-3; the table calls TRBD1, which could not be checked here. TRBV21-1 is a pseudogene locus. CDR3 length equals 16 residues. The CDR3 loop is CASQPPFGISGNTIYF. The CDR3, as DNA: TGTGCCAGCCAACCCCCCTTTGGGATCTCTGGAAACACCATATATTTT.

The CDR3 sequence is CSARETGGGTETQYF. The DNA for the CDR3 is TGCAGTGCTAGAGAAACGGGGGGAGGCACAGAGACCCAGTACTTC. The rearrangement uses TRBV20-1 and TRBJ2-5; 7 bases match TRBD2. Germline V lookup: CDR1 DFQATT, CDR2 SNEGSKA (reference sequence). The CDR3 consists of 15 residues. The V segment lost 0 bases and the J segment 4 bases; nucleotides outside the gene matches: 8.

About this clonotype itself: A single base separates this from a much larger clone, so it may be a read error. The chain uses TRBV10-3 and TRBJ2-7; the D gene could be TRBD1 or TRBD2 (5 bases each). The CDR3 spans 15 residues. CDR1 and CDR2 (germline): ENHRY, SYGVKD. V lost 0 bases and J lost 7, with 16 bases in between. The CDR3 region has the DNA TGTGCCATCAGTGAGTCGAGGGGAGTGTACAATGAGCAGTACTTC. This gives the protein CAISESRGVYNEQYF.

This clonotype appeared a few times. The CDR3 sequence: CASSYPGRNNEQFF. CDR3 DNA sequence: TGTGCCAGCAGTTACCCGGGACGGAACAATGAGCAGTTCTTC. The J gene is TRBJ2-1, the V gene TRBV6-5; D is perhaps TRBD1 or TRBD2 (5 bases each). V gave up 2 bases and J gave up 5 bases, with 10 bases separating them. Germline V CDR1 and CDR2: MNHEY, SVGAGI. This CDR3 has 14 residues.

This chain uses TRBV5-1 with TRBJ1-6, with 7 nucleotides matching TRBD1. Trimming removed 4 bases from V and 5 bases from J; junction bases left unmatched: 15. Germline assignment: CDR1 SGHRS and CDR2 YFSETQ. This CDR3 spans 18 amino acids. CDR3 loop: CASSGTENRDSDNSPLHF. The CDR3 coding sequence is TGCGCCAGCAGCGGGACAGAGAATAGGGATTCGGATAATTCACCCCTCCACTTT.

The chain has TRBV29-1 and TRBJ2-1, with 12 bases identical to TRBD1. Trimming at V came to 7 bases and at J to 4 bases, leaving 5 bases not matched to a gene. CDR3 size: 14 residues. Germline V CDR1 and CDR2: SQVTM, ANQGSEA. This CDR3 is CSGRDRGLYNEQFF. CDR3 DNA: TGCAGCGGTAGGGACAGGGGGCTGTACAATGAGCAGTTCTTC.

The V and J genes are TRBV25-1 and TRBJ1-5, with D perhaps matching TRBD1 (6 bases). This CDR3 is built from 15 residues. CDR1 is MGHDK and CDR2 is SYGVNS in the germline V gene. Trimming pared 5 bases from V and 5 bases from J, leaving 16 bases between. CDR3 bases: TGTGCCAGCAGTCAGGGAGGGGGTGGCGATCAGCCCCAGCATTTT. As protein: CASSQGGGGDQPQHF.

This clonotype was recorded a few times. The J gene is TRBJ1-4, the V gene TRBV5-1; 8 bases are shared with TRBD1. CDR3 length equals 18 residues. V lost 4 bases to trimming and J lost 0 bases; unmatched junction nucleotides: 11. CDR1 SGHRS and CDR2 YFSETQ come from the germline V gene. Here the CDR3 DNA reads TGCGCCAGCAGCAAAAATGGACAGGGATCGGCAACTAATGAAAAACTGTTTTTT. This sequence encodes CASSKNGQGSATNEKLFF.

This rearrangement joins TRBV20-1 to TRBJ2-2; 8 nucleotides agree with TRBD2. CDR3 length: 14 amino acids. The V segment lost 3 bases and the J segment 7 bases; nucleotides outside the gene matches: 7. Germline V gene data show CDR1 as DFQATT and CDR2 as SNEGSKA (reference sequence). The CDR3: CSASYQLAVGELFF. DNA for the CDR3: TGCAGTGCTAGTTATCAACTAGCGGTCGGGGAGCTGTTTTTT.

Remarks on this clonotype: Mismatch with germline at one junction end may stem from a read error. This chain connects TRBV9 to TRBJ1-4; D perhaps matches TRBD1 (6 bases). CDR3 length equals 14 residues. Germline CDR1 is SGDLS and CDR2 is YYNGEE. In DNA, the CDR3 is TGTGCCGGCAGCGTAGCCGGGGGCTTTGAAAAACTGTTTTTT. Its translation is CAGSVAGGFEKLFF.